This record covers a single T cell receptor beta chain. Its antigen is unidentified. V lost 0 bases and J 2 bases, leaving 13 bases between the germline ends. The length of the CDR3 is 16 residues. Germline loops: CDR1 LNHNV, CDR2 YYDKDF (reference sequence). This table comes from immunoSEQ multiplex PCR, and its TCRdb copy is limited to in-frame clones, with some not included. In the table there are about 98,000 clones, roughly 79% of which are singletons. Each patient experienced a relapse that followed autologous stem cell transplantation, and brentuximab vedotin exposure varied. The patients, who had relapsed/refractory classical Hodgkin lymphoma, achieved best responses of complete response, partial response or progressive disease. The data derive from a study of PD-1 blockade in classical Hodgkin lymphoma. Broader study findings: Significant TCR diversity gains by C4D1 occurred in CD4+ but not CD8+ cells.

The sample here was peripheral blood mononuclear cells (PBMCs), taken before the second cycle of nivolumab. This chain links TRBV15 with TRBJ1-1; D gene ambiguous. The TCR comes from a human donor with classical Hodgkin lymphoma. The CDR3 loop reads CATSRDTPSVNTEAFF. The CDR3 DNA is TGTGCCACCAGCAGAGATACCCCGTCCGTAAACACTGAAGCTTTCTTT.